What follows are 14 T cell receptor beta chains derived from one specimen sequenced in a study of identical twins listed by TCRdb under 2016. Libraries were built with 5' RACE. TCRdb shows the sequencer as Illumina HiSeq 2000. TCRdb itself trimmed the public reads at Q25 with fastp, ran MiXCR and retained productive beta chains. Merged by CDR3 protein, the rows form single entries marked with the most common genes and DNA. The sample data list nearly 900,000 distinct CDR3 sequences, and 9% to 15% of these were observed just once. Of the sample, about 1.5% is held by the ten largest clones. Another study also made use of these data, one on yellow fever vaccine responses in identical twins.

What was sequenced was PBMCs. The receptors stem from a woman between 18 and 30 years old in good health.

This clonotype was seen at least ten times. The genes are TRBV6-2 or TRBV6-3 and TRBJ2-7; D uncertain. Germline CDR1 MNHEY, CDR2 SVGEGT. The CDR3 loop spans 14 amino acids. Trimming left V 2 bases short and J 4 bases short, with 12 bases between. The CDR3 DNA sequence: TGTGCCAGCAGTTACCTGGAACTCTCGTACGAGCAGTACTTC. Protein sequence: CASSYLELSYEQYF.

The CDR3 nucleotides read TGCAGTGCTGACGGACTAGCGGGAGGACCCGCTAGCACAGATACGCAGTATTTT. Protein: CSADGLAGGPASTDTQYF. This chain connects TRBV20-1 to TRBJ2-3, with 14 positions matching TRBD2. Germline CDR1 and CDR2: DFQATT and SNEGSKA (reference sequence). V trimming: 5 bases; J trimming: 0 bases; junction bases outside the gene matches: 10. This CDR3 is built from 18 residues.

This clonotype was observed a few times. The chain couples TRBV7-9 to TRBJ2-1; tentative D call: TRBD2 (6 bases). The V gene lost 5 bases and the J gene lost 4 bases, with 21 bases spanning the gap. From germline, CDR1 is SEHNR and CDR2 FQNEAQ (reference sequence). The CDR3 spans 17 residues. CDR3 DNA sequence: TGTGCCAGCAGCCCTAGACCAACCGGGACTCTATACAATGAGCAGTTCTTC. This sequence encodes CASSPRPTGTLYNEQFF.

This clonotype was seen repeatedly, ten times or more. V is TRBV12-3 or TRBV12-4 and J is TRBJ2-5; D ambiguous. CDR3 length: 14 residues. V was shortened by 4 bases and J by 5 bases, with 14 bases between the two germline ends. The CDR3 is CASSSPYNRETQYF. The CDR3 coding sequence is TGTGCCAGCAGTTCCCCTTATAATAGGGAGACCCAGTACTTC.

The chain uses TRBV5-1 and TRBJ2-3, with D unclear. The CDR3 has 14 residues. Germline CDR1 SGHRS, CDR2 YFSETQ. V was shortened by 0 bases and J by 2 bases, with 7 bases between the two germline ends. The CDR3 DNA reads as TGCGCCAGCAGCTTGGAGACCCCCACAGATACGCAGTATTTT. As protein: CASSLETPTDTQYF.

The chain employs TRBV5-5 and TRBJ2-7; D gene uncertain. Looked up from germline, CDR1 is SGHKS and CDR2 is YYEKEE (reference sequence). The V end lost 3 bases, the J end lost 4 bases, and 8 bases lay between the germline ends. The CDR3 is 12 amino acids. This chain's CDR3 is CASSYTQYEQYF. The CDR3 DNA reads TGTGCCAGCAGCTATACCCAATACGAGCAGTACTTC.

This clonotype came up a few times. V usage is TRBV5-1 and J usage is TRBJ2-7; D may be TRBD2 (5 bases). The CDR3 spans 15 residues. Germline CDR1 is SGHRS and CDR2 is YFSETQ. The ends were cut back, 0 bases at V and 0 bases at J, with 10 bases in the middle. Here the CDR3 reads CASSLGSSSSYEQYF. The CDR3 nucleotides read TGCGCCAGCAGCTTGGGTTCTAGCAGCTCCTACGAGCAGTACTTC. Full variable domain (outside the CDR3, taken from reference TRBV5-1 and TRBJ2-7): KAGVTQTPRYLIKTRGQQVTLSCSPISGHRSVSWYQQTPGQGLQFLFEYFSETQRNKGNFPGRFSGRQFSNSRSEMNVSTLELGDSALYLCASSLGSSSSYEQYFGPGTRLTVT.

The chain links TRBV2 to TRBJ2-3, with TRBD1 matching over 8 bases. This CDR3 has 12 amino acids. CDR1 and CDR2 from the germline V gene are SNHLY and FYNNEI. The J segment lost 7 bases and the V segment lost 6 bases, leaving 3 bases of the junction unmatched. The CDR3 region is CASRDRVNTQYF. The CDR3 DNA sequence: TGTGCCAGCAGGGACAGGGTAAATACGCAGTATTTT.

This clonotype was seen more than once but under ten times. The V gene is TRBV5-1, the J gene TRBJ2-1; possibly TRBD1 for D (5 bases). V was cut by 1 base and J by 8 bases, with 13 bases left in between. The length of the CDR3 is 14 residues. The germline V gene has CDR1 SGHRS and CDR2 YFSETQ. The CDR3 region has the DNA TGCGCCAGCAGCTTGAGGCGGTGGGGCGATGAGCAGTTCTTC. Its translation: CASSLRRWGDEQFF.

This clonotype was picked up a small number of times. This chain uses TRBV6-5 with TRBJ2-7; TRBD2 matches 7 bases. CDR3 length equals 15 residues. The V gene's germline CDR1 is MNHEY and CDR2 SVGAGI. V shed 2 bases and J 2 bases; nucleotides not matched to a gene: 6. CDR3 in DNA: TGTGCCAGCAGTTACATCCTAGCGGATACCTACGAGCAGTACTTC. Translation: CASSYILADTYEQYF.

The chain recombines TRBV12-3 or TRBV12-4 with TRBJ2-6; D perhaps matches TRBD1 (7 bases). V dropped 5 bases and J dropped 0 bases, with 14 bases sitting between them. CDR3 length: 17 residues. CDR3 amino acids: CASSPGQEGSGANVLTF. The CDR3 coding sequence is TGTGCCAGCAGTCCAGGACAGGAGGGCTCTGGGGCCAACGTCCTGACTTTC.

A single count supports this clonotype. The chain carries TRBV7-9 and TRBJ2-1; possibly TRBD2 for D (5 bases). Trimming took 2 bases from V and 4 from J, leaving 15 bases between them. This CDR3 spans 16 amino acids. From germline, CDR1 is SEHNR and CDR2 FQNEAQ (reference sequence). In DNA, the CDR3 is TGTGCCAGCAGCTTATATGGGAGCACCTTATACAATGAGCAGTTCTTC. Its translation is CASSLYGSTLYNEQFF. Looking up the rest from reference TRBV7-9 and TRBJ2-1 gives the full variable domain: DTGVSQNPRHKITKRGQNVTFRCDPISEHNRLYWYRQTLGQGPEFLTYFQNEAQLEKSRLLSDRFSAERPKGSFSTLEIQRTEQGDSAMYLCASSLYGSTLYNEQFFGPGTRLTVL.

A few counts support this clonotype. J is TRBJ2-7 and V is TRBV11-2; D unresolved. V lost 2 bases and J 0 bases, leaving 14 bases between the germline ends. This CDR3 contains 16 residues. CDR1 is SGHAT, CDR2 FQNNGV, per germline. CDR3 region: CASSLMYRSFSYEQYF. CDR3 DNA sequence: TGTGCCAGCAGCTTAATGTACAGATCATTCTCCTACGAGCAGTACTTC.

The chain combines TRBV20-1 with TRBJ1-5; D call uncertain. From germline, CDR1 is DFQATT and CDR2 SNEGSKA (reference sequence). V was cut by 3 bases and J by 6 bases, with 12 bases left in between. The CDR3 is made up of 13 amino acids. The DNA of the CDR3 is TGCAGTGCTAGTGTAGGGCCGAGTCAGCCCCAGCATTTT. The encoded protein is CSASVGPSQPQHF.